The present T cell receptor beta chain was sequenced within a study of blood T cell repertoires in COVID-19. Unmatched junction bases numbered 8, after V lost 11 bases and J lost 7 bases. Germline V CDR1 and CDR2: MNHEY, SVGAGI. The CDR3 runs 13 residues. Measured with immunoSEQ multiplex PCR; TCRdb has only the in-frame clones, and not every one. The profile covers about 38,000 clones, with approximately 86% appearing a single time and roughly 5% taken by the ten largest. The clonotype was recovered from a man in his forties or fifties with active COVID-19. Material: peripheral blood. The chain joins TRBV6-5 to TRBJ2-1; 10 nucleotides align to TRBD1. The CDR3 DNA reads TGTGCCTCGGGGGACAGGGGAGGGAATGAGCAGTTCTTC. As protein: CASGDRGGNEQFF.